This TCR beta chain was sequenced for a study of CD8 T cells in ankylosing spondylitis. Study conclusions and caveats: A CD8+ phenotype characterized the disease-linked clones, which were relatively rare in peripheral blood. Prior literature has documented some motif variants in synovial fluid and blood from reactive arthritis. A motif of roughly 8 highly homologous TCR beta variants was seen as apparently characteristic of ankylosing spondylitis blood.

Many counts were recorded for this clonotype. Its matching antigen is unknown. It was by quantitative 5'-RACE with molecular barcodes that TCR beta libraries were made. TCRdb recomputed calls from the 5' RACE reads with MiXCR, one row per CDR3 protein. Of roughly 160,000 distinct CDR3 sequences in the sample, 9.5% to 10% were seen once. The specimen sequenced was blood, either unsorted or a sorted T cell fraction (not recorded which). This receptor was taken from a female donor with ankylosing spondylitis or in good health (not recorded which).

The CDR3 spells CSASEEGGNTEAFF. The DNA of the CDR3 is TGCAGTGCTAGCGAGGAGGGGGGGAACACTGAAGCTTTCTTT. V is TRBV20-1 and J is TRBJ1-1; possible D gene TRBD1, 6 bases. The germline V gene has CDR1 DFQATT and CDR2 SNEGSKA (reference sequence). The V end was cut by 3 bases, the J end by 1 base, with 12 bases between. The length of the CDR3 is 14 residues.